This T cell receptor (beta chain) was observed in a study of technical replicates of blood from a few donors. Assay: immunoSEQ multiplex PCR; the TCRdb copy retains only in-frame clones and omits some. The sample lists tens of thousands of clones, around 96% occurring once. Input material: T cells isolated from PBMCs. The TCR comes from a human donor in good health.

DNA of the CDR3: TGTGCCTCTACCAGGGGTTTGAACTATGGCTACACCTTC. It translates to CASTRGLNYGYTF. The chain links TRBV30 to TRBJ1-2, with D maybe TRBD1 (6 bases). The CDR3 consists of 13 residues. CDR1 and CDR2 from the germline V gene are GTSNPN and SVGIG (reference sequence). Trimming took off 7 bases at V and 2 bases at J, with 14 bases between the two ends.